A selection of T cell receptor beta chains follows, all from one sample in a study of cytomegalovirus exposure and HLA in healthy donors. Profiled with immunoSEQ multiplex PCR; TCRdb holds only in-frame clones, not every one. The sample includes over 200,000 clones, about four fifths seen only once; the top ten take about 6.1%. Sample: PBMCs. The receptors originated from a man in his forties or fifties in good health and CMV-seropositive. The CDR3 runs from the conserved cysteine through the conserved F or W. D genes are given only for firm matches. Part of the rows lack a size; the others show once, few, many or a class for expanded clones.

j_call	v_call	clone_size	d_call	cdr3_length	cdr3_nt	cdr3_aa
TRBJ1-5	TRBV2	NA	TRBD1	14	TGTGCCAGCAGTGGACAGGGGGGACTACAGCCCCAGCATTTT	CASSGQGGLQPQHF
TRBJ2-7	TRBV5-6	NA	TRBD2	17	TGTGCCAGCAGCTTGACCATCCCTGGACTAGCGGCCTCCGAGCAGTACTTC	CASSLTIPGLAASEQYF
TRBJ1-5	TRBV29-1	NA	TRBD1	12	TGCAGCGCAAGGACAGGGGGGCAGCCCCAGCATTTT	CSARTGGQPQHF
TRBJ1-1	TRBV19	NA	NA	10	TGTGCCAGTAAGCGGGGCGAAGCTTTCTTT	CASKRGEAFF
TRBJ2-7	TRBV15	NA	NA	14	TGTGCCACCAGCAGAGATCGTGCAGCGTACGAGCAGTACTTC	CATSRDRAAYEQYF
TRBJ2-7	TRBV19	NA	TRBD1	13	TGTGCCAGTAGTTGGACAGGATCCTACGAGCAGTACTTC	CASSWTGSYEQYF
TRBJ2-1	TRBV15	NA	NA	15	TGTGCCACCAGCAGAGAGGATCTCCGGGGCAATGAGCAGTTCTTC	CATSREDLRGNEQFF
TRBJ1-4	TRBV7-9	few	NA	13	TGTGCCAGCAGCTTCCGGGACCGAGGGGGACTGTTTTTT	CASSFRDRGGLFF
TRBJ1-4	TRBV18	NA	NA	14	TGTGCCAGCACTTCGCAGGGGACTAATGAAAAACTGTTTTTT	CASTSQGTNEKLFF
TRBJ2-2	TRBV6-1	NA	TRBD1	14	TGTGCCAGCAGGGACAGGGGGCTTCCCGGGGAGCTGTTTTTT	CASRDRGLPGELFF
TRBJ1-5	TRBV27	NA	NA	16	TGTGCCAGCAGTCCCCTCTACTATTATAGCAATCAGCCCCAGCATTTT	CASSPLYYYSNQPQHF
TRBJ1-3	TRBV28	NA	NA	13	TGTGCCAGCAGTTTAGACAGAGCAAACACCATATATTTT	CASSLDRANTIYF
TRBJ2-1	TRBV18	NA	TRBD2	15	TGTGCCAGCTCACCAGGAGGCGGGAGAACAAATGAGCAGTTCTTC	CASSPGGGRTNEQFF
TRBJ1-1	TRBV19	NA	TRBD1	17	TGTGCCAGTAGTAAGAGGGAATACCGGGACAGGGTTGCTGAAGCTTTCTTT	CASSKREYRDRVAEAFF
TRBJ1-1	TRBV13	NA	TRBD1	15	TGTGCCAGCAGCTACTTGGACAGGGTTAACACTGAAGCTTTCTTT	CASSYLDRVNTEAFF
TRBJ2-1	TRBV7-7	NA	TRBD2	15	TGTGCTAGCAGCTCTCTTGAGACTAGCGGGAATGAGCAGTTCTTC	CASSSLETSGNEQFF
TRBJ1-4	TRBV11-3	NA	TRBD1	14	TGTGCCAGCAGCCAGGACAGGGGGAGCGAAAAACTGTTTTTT	CASSQDRGSEKLFF
TRBJ2-3	TRBV29-1	NA	TRBD2	14	TGCAGCGTCGCGACTATACCTAGCGGGGATACGCAGTATTTT	CSVATIPSGDTQYF
TRBJ1-4	TRBV30	once	NA	13	TGTGCCTGGGCAGAGGGCCGTAATGAAAAACTGTTTTTT	CAWAEGRNEKLFF